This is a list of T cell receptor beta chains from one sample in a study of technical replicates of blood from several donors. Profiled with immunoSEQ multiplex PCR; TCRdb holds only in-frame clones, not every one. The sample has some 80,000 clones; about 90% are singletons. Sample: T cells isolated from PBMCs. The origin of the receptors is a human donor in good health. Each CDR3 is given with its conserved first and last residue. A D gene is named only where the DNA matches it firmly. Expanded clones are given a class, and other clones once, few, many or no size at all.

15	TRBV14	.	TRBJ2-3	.	TGTGCCAGCAGCCAAACGGTAGCGGCCCCAGATACGCAGTATTTT	CASSQTVAAPDTQYF
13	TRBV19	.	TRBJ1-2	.	TGTGCCAGTACGGAGACGTACCTCTATGGCTACACCTTC	CASTETYLYGYTF
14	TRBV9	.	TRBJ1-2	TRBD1	TGTGCCAGCAGCGCAGGGGGCCCAGGGTATGGCTACACCTTC	CASSAGGPGYGYTF
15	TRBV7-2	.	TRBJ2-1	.	TGTGCCAGCACCCGACATAGCCCGGGATTAAATGAGCAGTTCTTC	CASTRHSPGLNEQFF
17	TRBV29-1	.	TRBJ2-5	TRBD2	TGCAGCGTTGAAGATCGGCGGACTAGCGGGGTACAGGAGACCCAGTACTTC	CSVEDRRTSGVQETQYF
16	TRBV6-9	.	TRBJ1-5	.	TGTGCCAGCAGTTCCTTCGAGCGACAGCCCAATCAGCCCCAGCATTTT	CASSSFERQPNQPQHF
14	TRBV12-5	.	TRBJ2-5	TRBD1	TGTGCTAGTGGCCCCACAGGGGCGGGAGAGACCCAGTACTTC	CASGPTGAGETQYF
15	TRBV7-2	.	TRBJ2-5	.	TGTGCCAGCAGCTCACAGGGATTCCCAGCAGAGACCCAGTACTTC	CASSSQGFPAETQYF
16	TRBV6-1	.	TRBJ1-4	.	TGTGCCAGCAGTGACGGACAGATCGGGGTTCGGGAAAAACTGTTTTTT	CASSDGQIGVREKLFF
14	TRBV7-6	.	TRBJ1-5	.	TGTGCCAGCAGCTCATACGGGGCGGAGGGGCCCCAGCATTTT	CASSSYGAEGPQHF
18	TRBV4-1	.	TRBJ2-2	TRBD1	TGCGCCAGCACCCTACCTAAGGACAGGGGGATTAACACCGGGGAGCTGTTTTTT	CASTLPKDRGINTGELFF
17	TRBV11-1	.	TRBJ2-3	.	TGTGCCAGCAGTTTAGAGGGCCAGGGATGGGGCACAGATACGCAGTATTTT	CASSLEGQGWGTDTQYF
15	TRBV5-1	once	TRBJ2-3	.	TGCGCCAGCCGGTCGGGGGCTAGCGGAACAGATACGCAGTATTTT	CASRSGASGTDTQYF
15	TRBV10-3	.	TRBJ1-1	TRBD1	TGTGCCATCAGACGGACAGGGCGAGGGAACACTGAAGCTTTCTTT	CAIRRTGRGNTEAFF
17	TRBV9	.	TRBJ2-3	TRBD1	TGTGCCAGCAGCTCTTCCACCCGGGACAGGGGATCAGATACGCAGTATTTT	CASSSSTRDRGSDTQYF
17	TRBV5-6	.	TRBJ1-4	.	TGTGCCAGCAGCGCCCCAGGCTCCCGCAGCCTAAATGAAAAACTGTTTTTT	CASSAPGSRSLNEKLFF
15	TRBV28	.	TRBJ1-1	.	TGTGCCAGCAGTTTAACCGGACTCCCTAGGCCTGAAGCTTTCTTT	CASSLTGLPRPEAFF
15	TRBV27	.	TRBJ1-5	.	TGTGCCAGCAGAGGACAGATTTATAGCAATCAGCCCCAGCATTTT	CASRGQIYSNQPQHF
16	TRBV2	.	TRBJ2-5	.	TGTGCCAGCAGTGACCTAGCGTGGACGGAAAAAGAGACCCAGTACTTC	CASSDLAWTEKETQYF
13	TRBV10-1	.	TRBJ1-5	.	TGCGCCAGCAGTGAGTACCCCGGGGGGCCCCAGCATTTT	CASSEYPGGPQHF
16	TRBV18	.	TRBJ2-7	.	TGTGCCAGCTCACCAGGAGGTGGCTTATCGACCTACGAGCAGTACTTC	CASSPGGGLSTYEQYF
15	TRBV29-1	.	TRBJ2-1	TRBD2	TGCAGCGTTGTCCCTAGCGGGATGGCCTACAATGAGCAGTTCTTC	CSVVPSGMAYNEQFF
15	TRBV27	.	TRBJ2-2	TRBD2	TGTGCCAATAGAATAGCGGGGGCCCACACCGGGGAGCTGTTTTTT	CANRIAGAHTGELFF
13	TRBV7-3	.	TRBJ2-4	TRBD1	TGTGCCAGCAGCTCAGGACAGGGAAACATTCAGTACTTC	CASSSGQGNIQYF
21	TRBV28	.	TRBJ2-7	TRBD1	TGTGCCAGCAGTCGTCCGGACCCGGGACAGGGAATTTTTCGGTCATCCTACGAGCAGTACTTC	CASSRPDPGQGIFRSSYEQYF
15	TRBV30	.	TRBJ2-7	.	TGTGCCTGGGGCGATACAGGGATGGGCCCCTACGAGCAGTACTTC	CAWGDTGMGPYEQYF
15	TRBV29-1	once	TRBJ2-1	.	TGCAGCGTTGTTTGGCAGACTAAACCCTACAATGAGCAGTTCTTC	CSVVWQTKPYNEQFF
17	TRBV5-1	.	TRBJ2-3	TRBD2	TGCGCCAGCAGCCCGTACGTAGCGGGAGGACACACAGATACGCAGTATTTT	CASSPYVAGGHTDTQYF
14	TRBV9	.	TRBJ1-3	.	TGTGCCAGCAGCCCGGACACCTCTGGAAACACCATATATTTT	CASSPDTSGNTIYF
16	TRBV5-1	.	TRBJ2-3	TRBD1	TGCGCCAGCAGCTTGGCTGACAGGGGTAGTTCAGATACGCAGTATTTT	CASSLADRGSSDTQYF